The rows below give T cell receptor beta chains drawn from one sample of a study of shared clonotypes between healthy human individuals. Method: immunoSEQ multiplex PCR; TCRdb's copy keeps in-frame clones and lacks some. Counted here are over a million clones, about 96% occurring once; the ten biggest clones make up 0.95% to 1.5%. Sequencing was carried out using naive CD4+ T cells sorted from blood. The receptors stem from a man in his thirties or forties in good health. The CDR3 runs from the conserved cysteine through the conserved F or W. Each record gives: D gene, V gene, clone size, J gene, CDR3 DNA, CDR3 protein. A D gene is named only where the DNA matches it firmly. Clone size, where shown, is once, few, many, or a class for clones that have expanded.

d_call: .
v_call: TRBV4-1
clone_size: .
j_call: TRBJ2-7
cdr3_nt: TGCGCCAGCAGCCCTTGGACGGTGTCCTACGAGCAGTACTTC
cdr3_aa: CASSPWTVSYEQYF

d_call: .
v_call: TRBV19
clone_size: .
j_call: TRBJ1-5
cdr3_nt: TGTGCCAGTAGTCTTCCTCGACAGTCTAGCAATCAGCCCCAGCATTTT
cdr3_aa: CASSLPRQSSNQPQHF

d_call: .
v_call: TRBV28
clone_size: .
j_call: TRBJ1-5
cdr3_nt: TGTGCCAGCACCCTAGGGGTGACTCAGCCCCAGCATTTT
cdr3_aa: CASTLGVTQPQHF

d_call: .
v_call: TRBV30
clone_size: .
j_call: TRBJ2-2
cdr3_nt: TGTGCCTGGAGTGACTCCGGGGAGCTGTTTTTT
cdr3_aa: CAWSDSGELFF

d_call: .
v_call: TRBV18
clone_size: .
j_call: TRBJ2-3
cdr3_nt: TGTGCCAGCTCACCGGGGACCCCCTTTGGACGGGGAGATACGCAGTATTTT
cdr3_aa: CASSPGTPFGRGDTQYF

d_call: .
v_call: TRBV7-2
clone_size: .
j_call: TRBJ1-2
cdr3_nt: TGTGCCAGCAGCTCCCCAGGAGACTATGGCTACACCTTC
cdr3_aa: CASSSPGDYGYTF

d_call: TRBD2
v_call: TRBV29-1
clone_size: .
j_call: TRBJ2-1
cdr3_nt: TGCAGCACCAGACTAGCGGGAGTCTCCTACAATGAGCAGTTCTTC
cdr3_aa: CSTRLAGVSYNEQFF

d_call: .
v_call: TRBV5-6
clone_size: once
j_call: TRBJ2-3
cdr3_nt: TGTGCCAGCAGCTTGAGAAAATGGCGCTCCTTTAGCACAGATACGCAGTATTTT
cdr3_aa: CASSLRKWRSFSTDTQYF

d_call: .
v_call: TRBV5-4
clone_size: .
j_call: TRBJ2-7
cdr3_nt: TGTGCCAGCAGTATGAGCAGCTCCTACGAGCAGTACTTC
cdr3_aa: CASSMSSSYEQYF

d_call: .
v_call: TRBV6-1
clone_size: .
j_call: TRBJ2-1
cdr3_nt: TGTGCCAGCAGCCCTATGTACAGGGTAAACAATGAGCAGTTCTTC
cdr3_aa: CASSPMYRVNNEQFF

d_call: .
v_call: TRBV2
clone_size: .
j_call: TRBJ2-2
cdr3_nt: TGTGCCAGCAGGAATACCGACTCCCTGGGAGGGGAGCTGTTTTTT
cdr3_aa: CASRNTDSLGGELFF

d_call: .
v_call: TRBV14
clone_size: .
j_call: TRBJ2-7
cdr3_nt: TGTGCCAGCAGCCAAGATGCGGCTTCCTTATACGAGCAGTACTTC
cdr3_aa: CASSQDAASLYEQYF

d_call: .
v_call: TRBV19
clone_size: .
j_call: TRBJ2-3
cdr3_nt: TGTGCCAGTAGGGACAACAGGAGAAACACAGATACGCAGTATTTT
cdr3_aa: CASRDNRRNTDTQYF

d_call: .
v_call: TRBV28
clone_size: .
j_call: TRBJ2-7
cdr3_nt: TGTGCCAGCAGTTTGGGCAGTCGGTACGAGCAGTACTTC
cdr3_aa: CASSLGSRYEQYF

d_call: .
v_call: TRBV28
clone_size: .
j_call: TRBJ2-1
cdr3_nt: TGTGCCAGCAGTTTATCATTGGGGCAGGGGAGCTACAATGAGCAGTTCTTC
cdr3_aa: CASSLSLGQGSYNEQFF

d_call: .
v_call: TRBV9
clone_size: .
j_call: TRBJ2-2
cdr3_nt: TGTGCCAGCAGCGTGGGTGCGCAGGTCTTGGGCGGGGAGCTGTTTTTT
cdr3_aa: CASSVGAQVLGGELFF

d_call: .
v_call: TRBV18
clone_size: .
j_call: TRBJ1-2
cdr3_nt: TGTGCCAGCTCACCGGGCGCGAACTATGGCTACACCTTC
cdr3_aa: CASSPGANYGYTF

d_call: .
v_call: TRBV5-4
clone_size: .
j_call: TRBJ1-2
cdr3_nt: TGTGCCAGCAGCTTAGAGGGGGGCGGTTATGGCTACACCTTC
cdr3_aa: CASSLEGGGYGYTF

d_call: TRBD1
v_call: TRBV18
clone_size: .
j_call: TRBJ2-1
cdr3_nt: TGTGCCAGCTCACCACTCGGACCAGGGGGCCATGAGCAGTTCTTC
cdr3_aa: CASSPLGPGGHEQFF

d_call: TRBD2
v_call: TRBV19
clone_size: .
j_call: TRBJ2-7
cdr3_nt: TGTGCCAGTAGTATCGTGGTAGCGGGGGCCTACGAGCAGTACTTC
cdr3_aa: CASSIVVAGAYEQYF

d_call: .
v_call: TRBV5-5
clone_size: once
j_call: TRBJ1-4
cdr3_nt: TGTGCCAGCAGCTTTGGACCAAATCGAGGGGCTAATGAAAAACTGTTTTTT
cdr3_aa: CASSFGPNRGANEKLFF

d_call: TRBD1
v_call: TRBV5-5
clone_size: .
j_call: TRBJ1-1
cdr3_nt: TGTGCCAGCAGCTTGAACCGGGACAGGGGGAACACTGAAGCTTTCTTT
cdr3_aa: CASSLNRDRGNTEAFF

d_call: TRBD1
v_call: TRBV5-4
clone_size: .
j_call: TRBJ2-5
cdr3_nt: TGTGCCAGCAGCCCTCAGGGGGCGAACCGTCTTCAAGAGACCCAGTACTTC
cdr3_aa: CASSPQGANRLQETQYF

d_call: .
v_call: TRBV5-4
clone_size: .
j_call: TRBJ2-1
cdr3_nt: TGTGCCAGCAGTCGAGAACCCGCGAACAATGAGCAGTTCTTC
cdr3_aa: CASSREPANNEQFF

d_call: TRBD1
v_call: TRBV19
clone_size: .
j_call: TRBJ1-5
cdr3_nt: TGTGCCAGTAGTAGCGGGACAGGGAGAATGAATCAGCCCCAGCATTTT
cdr3_aa: CASSSGTGRMNQPQHF

d_call: .
v_call: TRBV5-1
clone_size: .
j_call: TRBJ1-4
cdr3_nt: TGCGCCAGCAGCTCGGGGCGAGTTTTTTCAACTAATGAAAAACTGTTTTTT
cdr3_aa: CASSSGRVFSTNEKLFF

d_call: .
v_call: TRBV7-6
clone_size: .
j_call: TRBJ2-5
cdr3_nt: TGTGCCAGCAGCGCAGGGGGGTCGTCCCAGTACTTC
cdr3_aa: CASSAGGSSQYF

d_call: .
v_call: TRBV10-3
clone_size: .
j_call: TRBJ2-2
cdr3_nt: TGTGCCATCAGCGGACAGAGGGGGAACACCGGGGAGCTGTTTTTT
cdr3_aa: CAISGQRGNTGELFF

d_call: TRBD1
v_call: TRBV7-9
clone_size: .
j_call: TRBJ1-4
cdr3_nt: TGTGCCAGCAGCTTAAGGGGAGTAACGACAGGGGGCGATCTCGGAAAACTGTTTTTT
cdr3_aa: CASSLRGVTTGGDLGKLFF

d_call: TRBD1
v_call: TRBV10-3
clone_size: few
j_call: TRBJ1-4
cdr3_nt: TGTGCCATCAGTAAGGGACAGCTTAATGAAAAACTGTTTTTT
cdr3_aa: CAISKGQLNEKLFF

d_call: TRBD1
v_call: TRBV30
clone_size: .
j_call: TRBJ1-1
cdr3_nt: TGTGCCTGCAGCACAGGGGCTTTGGTTCCGACTGAAGCTTTCTTT
cdr3_aa: CACSTGALVPTEAFF

d_call: TRBD1
v_call: TRBV29-1
clone_size: .
j_call: TRBJ1-1
cdr3_nt: TGCAGCGTTGATGCTCAGGGGGCACTAACTGAAGCTTTCTTT
cdr3_aa: CSVDAQGALTEAFF

d_call: .
v_call: TRBV28
clone_size: .
j_call: TRBJ2-2
cdr3_nt: TGTGCCAGCAGTCGGGAGGAGGGGGCCAAGGGATGGGAGCTGTTTTTT
cdr3_aa: CASSREEGAKGWELFF

d_call: .
v_call: TRBV30
clone_size: once
j_call: TRBJ1-5
cdr3_nt: TGTGCCTGGAGTGTAGTGGATCAGCCCCAGCATTTT
cdr3_aa: CAWSVVDQPQHF

d_call: .
v_call: TRBV25-1
clone_size: .
j_call: TRBJ2-3
cdr3_nt: TGTGCCAGCACAGGGGGGGATACGCAGTATTTT
cdr3_aa: CASTGGDTQYF

d_call: TRBD1
v_call: TRBV5-4
clone_size: .
j_call: TRBJ2-3
cdr3_nt: TGTGCCAGCAGCAGGGGACAGATCTCTAGCACAGATACGCAGTATTTT
cdr3_aa: CASSRGQISSTDTQYF

d_call: .
v_call: TRBV19
clone_size: .
j_call: TRBJ2-5
cdr3_nt: TGTGCCAGTAGTACGAGGGCCCAAGAGACCCAGTACTTC
cdr3_aa: CASSTRAQETQYF

d_call: .
v_call: TRBV6-1
clone_size: .
j_call: TRBJ1-5
cdr3_nt: TGTGCCAGCAGTGAGCCCGGGGGAAGCAATCAGCCCCAGCATTTT
cdr3_aa: CASSEPGGSNQPQHF

d_call: .
v_call: TRBV6-1
clone_size: once
j_call: TRBJ1-2
cdr3_nt: TGTGCCAGCACCGTCTGGGAGGTTGGCTACACCTTC
cdr3_aa: CASTVWEVGYTF

d_call: .
v_call: TRBV15
clone_size: .
j_call: TRBJ2-2
cdr3_nt: TGTGCCACCAAAACAGGGTTCACCGGGGAGCTGTTTTTT
cdr3_aa: CATKTGFTGELFF

d_call: .
v_call: TRBV4-3
clone_size: .
j_call: TRBJ2-1
cdr3_nt: TGCGCCAGCAGCCTGGAGTGGAGTAGATCCTACAATGAGCAGTTCTTC
cdr3_aa: CASSLEWSRSYNEQFF

d_call: .
v_call: TRBV7-6
clone_size: .
j_call: TRBJ2-1
cdr3_nt: TGTGCCAGCAGCAACCTGGGGGACGGAAGGGGCTATGAGCAGTTCTTC
cdr3_aa: CASSNLGDGRGYEQFF

d_call: .
v_call: TRBV6-1
clone_size: .
j_call: TRBJ2-1
cdr3_nt: TGTGCCAGCATGGGGCCAGGTCTTTCCTACAATGAGCAGTTCTTC
cdr3_aa: CASMGPGLSYNEQFF

d_call: .
v_call: TRBV6-1
clone_size: .
j_call: TRBJ1-5
cdr3_nt: TGTGCCAGCAGTGTATCCCGGGACCGCAATCAGCCCCAGCATTTT
cdr3_aa: CASSVSRDRNQPQHF

d_call: .
v_call: TRBV28
clone_size: .
j_call: TRBJ2-3
cdr3_nt: TGTGCCAGCAGTACTGATACGCAGTATTTT
cdr3_aa: CASSTDTQYF